This T cell receptor (beta chain) was captured in a study of cytomegalovirus exposure and HLA in healthy donors. PCR primers comprised 60 Vbeta and 13 Jbeta primers. Libraries were prepared by immunoSEQ multiplex PCR; TCRdb keeps only in-frame clonotypes and omits some of them. The profile covers about 110,000 clones, with 80% appearing a single time and about 0.22% taken by the ten largest. The trim removed 7 bases at V and 8 bases at J, leaving 9 bases unmatched. Per the germline V gene, CDR1 is LNHDA and CDR2 is SQIVND (reference sequence). This CDR3 contains 14 residues. Sequencing used PBMCs. This receptor was obtained from a man aged 50 or older in good health and CMV-seronegative. J is TRBJ2-1 and V is TRBV19; 9 bases are a match to TRBD2. The CDR3 sequence is CASKSGRTVDEQFF. CDR3 DNA sequence: TGTGCCAGTAAAAGCGGGAGGACCGTCGATGAGCAGTTCTTC.